This passage covers 21 T cell receptor beta chains from one sample sequenced in a study of read filtering for tumor transcriptome and immune sequencing. This library used roughly 400 ng RNA and molecular barcoded adaptors spanning alpha/delta and beta/gamma chains. TCRdb re-analysed the reads in MiXCR, keeping a single row per CDR3 protein. The repertoire holds several thousand distinct CDR3 sequences, over 20% seen once, with approximately 20% in the top ten. The sample consisted of a population of CD138-negative cells sorted from bone marrow. The source of these receptors is a donor at least 40 years old with multiple myeloma.

V is TRBV7-9 and J is TRBJ2-1; 14 nucleotides match TRBD2. V trimming: 4 bases; J trimming: 6 bases; junction bases outside the gene matches: 8. There are 17 residues in the CDR3. CDR1 is SEHNR, CDR2 FQNEAQ, per germline (reference sequence). Here the CDR3 reads CASSYGLAGGRGNEQFF. The CDR3 coding sequence is TGTGCCAGCAGCTACGGACTAGCGGGAGGACGTGGCAATGAGCAGTTCTTC.

Judged by abundance, this clonotype is medium-sized. This chain links TRBV6-6 with TRBJ2-5; the D gene is possibly TRBD1 (6 bases). The CDR3 runs 14 residues. From germline, CDR1 is MNHNY and CDR2 SVGAGI (reference sequence). V was cut by 4 bases and J by 4 bases, with 13 bases left in between. Written as DNA, the CDR3 is TGTGCCAGCAGTTCCCTACTGACAGGAGAGACCCAGTACTTC. Translating it yields CASSSLLTGETQYF.

For this clonotype: A far larger clone differs by one base, so this is likely a read error. The chain has TRBV7-9 and TRBJ2-1; weak D call: TRBD2 (6 bases). Germline V gene data show CDR1 as SEHNR and CDR2 as FQNEAQ (reference sequence). The length of the CDR3 is 15 residues. DNA for the CDR3: TGTGCCAGCAGCTTAACGCGGGATCACTACAATGAGCTGTTCTTC. The encoded protein is CASSLTRDHYNELFF. Full variable domain (rest looked up from reference TRBV7-9 and TRBJ2-1): DTGVSQNPRHKITKRGQNVTFRCDPISEHNRLYWYRQTLGQGPEFLTYFQNEAQLEKSRLLSDRFSAERPKGSFSTLEIQRTEQGDSAMYLCASSLTRDHYNELFFGPGTRLTVL.

Relative to its sample, this clonotype is medium-sized (0.01 to 0.1%). The CDR3 DNA sequence: TGTGCCAGTAGTGCACCACTACAGGGAAATCAGCCCCAGCATTTT. Encoded protein: CASSAPLQGNQPQHF. The gene calls are TRBV19 and TRBJ1-5, with D possibly matching TRBD1 (6 bases). Trimming pared 5 bases from V and 4 bases from J, leaving 15 bases between. The CDR3 totals 15 residues. The germline V gene has CDR1 LNHDA and CDR2 SQIVND (reference sequence).

Ten or more counts support this clonotype. The chain links TRBV7-9 to TRBJ2-7, with a possible D match to TRBD1 (5 bases). V gave up 4 bases and J gave up 3 bases, with 22 bases separating them. The CDR3 has 17 amino acids. CDR1 is SEHNR and CDR2 is FQNEAQ in the germline V gene (reference sequence). CDR3: CASSSSLGRGPSYEQYF. Here the CDR3 DNA reads TGTGCCAGCAGCTCTAGTCTGGGGCGTGGACCGAGCTACGAGCAGTACTTC.

By frequency in the sample, this clonotype is medium-sized. The chain recombines TRBV28 with TRBJ2-2; TRBD1 matches at 7 bases. CDR1 and CDR2 (germline): MDHEN, SYDVKM. The trim removed 6 bases at V and 4 bases at J, leaving 8 bases unmatched. This CDR3 has 15 amino acids. The CDR3 protein is CASRGQSGGTGELFF. The CDR3 DNA sequence: TGTGCCAGCAGGGGACAGTCGGGTGGCACCGGGGAGCTGTTTTTT.

This clonotype is categorized as medium-sized. The gene calls are TRBV6-2 or TRBV6-3 and TRBJ2-1; 10 bases match TRBD2. Germline loops: CDR1 MNHEY, CDR2 SVGEGT. The CDR3 sequence is 15 residues long. The J segment lost 8 bases and the V segment lost 5 bases, leaving 9 bases of the junction unmatched. The CDR3 DNA follows: TGTGCCAGCAGTGAATCTAGCGGGAGTCTCTATGAGCAGTTCTTC. Amino acid sequence: CASSESSGSLYEQFF.

Sample share makes this clonotype medium-sized. The chain has TRBV3-1 and TRBJ2-1, with 13 bases matching TRBD2. The V and J ends lost 0 bases and 8 bases, in that order; junction bases with no gene match: 19. This CDR3 spans 21 amino acids. CDR1 is LGHDT and CDR2 is YNNKEL in the germline V gene (reference sequence). Here the CDR3 reads CASSQEGPGERTSGSTDEQFF. CDR3 DNA sequence: TGTGCCAGCAGCCAAGAGGGTCCCGGCGAGAGGACTAGCGGGAGTACCGATGAGCAGTTCTTC.

As for this clonotype: A clone one base away is much larger, so this may be a read error. The chain combines TRBV7-9 with TRBJ2-3; D call uncertain. This CDR3 comprises 11 residues. The V gene's germline CDR1 is SEHNR and CDR2 FQNEAQ (reference sequence). V was trimmed by 6 bases and J by 5 bases, leaving 6 bases between them. The CDR3 coding sequence is TGTGCCAGCAGGGCTGTAGATACGCAGTATTTT. This encodes CASRAVDTQYF.

Remarks on this clonotype: This sequence is one base from a far larger clone and is likely a read error. The J gene is TRBJ1-6, the V gene TRBV7-9; D is perhaps TRBD1 (5 bases). Per the germline V gene, CDR1 is SEHNR and CDR2 is FQNEAQ (reference sequence). The CDR3 covers 13 residues. The CDR3 here is CASRSLVGTEALF. DNA for the CDR3: TGTGCCAGCAGATCACTCGTGGGGACTGAAGCTCTCTTT.

This clonotype is judged medium-sized (0.01 to 0.1%). The chain carries TRBV6-2 or TRBV6-3 and TRBJ2-3; no clear D. Germline loops: CDR1 MNHEY, CDR2 SVGEGT. The CDR3 runs to 12 residues. Trimming removed 2 bases from V and 5 bases from J, with 5 bases in between. The CDR3 region is CASSYRGDTQYF. The DNA for the CDR3 is TGTGCCAGCAGTTACCGAGGAGATACGCAGTATTTT.

This clonotype came up many times. A much larger clone differs from this one at a single base, so this may be a read error. This chain joins TRBV5-6 and TRBJ2-1, with D tentatively TRBD2 (5 bases). The CDR3 has 15 amino acids. From germline, CDR1 is SGHDT and CDR2 YYEEEE. For the CDR3, the DNA is TGTGCCAGCAGCTTCTTCGGGAACTCCTACAAGGAGCAGTTCTTC. It codes for CASSFFGNSYKEQFF. The whole variable domain, filled in from reference TRBV5-6 and TRBJ2-1, reads DAGVTQSPTHLIKTRGQQVTLRCSPKSGHDTVSWYQQALGQGPQFIFQYYEEEERQRGNFPDRFSGHQFPNYSSELNVNALLLGDSALYLCASSFFGNSYKEQFFGPGTRLTVL.

This clonotype was recorded at least ten times. This chain links TRBV15 with TRBJ2-3, with D possibly being TRBD2 (5 bases). V was trimmed by 4 bases and J by 8 bases, leaving 16 bases between them. This CDR3 spans 14 amino acids. CDR1 and CDR2 (germline): LNHNV, YYDKDF (reference sequence). The CDR3: CATSIDRGTGTQYF. The CDR3 DNA reads TGTGCCACCAGCATTGACCGGGGAACCGGTACGCAGTATTTT.

By sample share, this clonotype is medium-sized. The chain links TRBV11-2 to TRBJ1-1; D is ambiguous. Trimming took 2 bases from V and 11 from J, leaving 15 bases between them. Germline V CDR1 and CDR2: SGHAT, FQNNGV. The CDR3 is made up of 13 amino acids. The CDR3 region has the DNA TGTGCCAGCAGCTTAATTATATCCGAAAGGGCTTTCTTT. Encoded protein: CASSLIISERAFF.

The gene calls are TRBV21-1 and TRBJ2-5; TRBD1 is the table's D call and was not checked against the DNA. TRBV21-1 is listed as a pseudogene. This CDR3 comprises 24 residues. The CDR3 region has the DNA TGTGCCAGCAGCAAGAACCTACTAGGGGCACGGCTTGGTCCGGATACCACTTCCCAAGAGACCCAGTACTTC. It encodes CASSKNLLGARLGPDTTSQETQYF.

Sample share makes this clonotype medium-sized. The chain has TRBV6-2 or TRBV6-3 and TRBJ2-1; no definite D call. Trimming removed 6 bases at V and 10 bases at J, with 10 bases between. The CDR3 contains 11 residues. Germline V gene data show CDR1 as MNHEY and CDR2 as SVGEGT. The CDR3 DNA sequence: TGTGCCAGCAGCCCCAGCCTCGAGCAGTTCTTC. Translated: CASSPSLEQFF.

V is TRBV20-1 and J is TRBJ2-7; TRBD1 aligns across 11 bases. The J segment lost 9 bases and the V segment lost 0 bases, leaving 10 bases of the junction unmatched. The CDR3 is made up of 15 amino acids. From germline, CDR1 is DFQATT and CDR2 SNEGSKA (reference sequence). For the CDR3, the DNA is TGCAGTGCTAGAGATGGGGGGACAGGGGGTTTTTCGCAGTACTTC. Its protein is CSARDGGTGGFSQYF.

Note on this clonotype: The conserved final phenylalanine or tryptophan is absent from the CDR3, which likely points to a read error. V gene TRBV4-1 combines with J gene TRBJ2-3, with a weak D call TRBD1 (6 bases). CDR3 length: 15 residues. CDR1 is MGHRA and CDR2 is YSYEKL in the germline V gene. The DNA of the CDR3 is TGCGCCAGCAGCCTCCAGGGGCCCAGGACAGATACCCAGTATCTT. It specifies CASSLQGPRTDTQYL.

This clonotype has a single count. The V gene is TRBV11-2, the J gene TRBJ2-5; 8 positions match TRBD2. CDR1 is SGHAT and CDR2 is FQNNGV in the germline V gene. V was pared by 5 bases and J by 5 bases, with 13 bases of the junction left unmatched. This CDR3 comprises 16 residues. CDR3 nucleotides: TGTGCCAGCAGCCCTACGAGCGGGAGAGGAAGCGAGACCCAGTACTTC. This sequence encodes CASSPTSGRGSETQYF.

As to this clonotype: A junction end diverges from the germline sequence, so it may reflect a read error. The chain uses TRBV20-1 and TRBJ2-7, with D perhaps matching TRBD2 (5 bases). The CDR3 has 13 residues. Germline loops: CDR1 DFQATT, CDR2 SNEGSKA (reference sequence). Here the CDR3 reads CSGMRELTYEQHF. The CDR3 DNA reads as TGCAGCGGGATGAGGGAGTTAACCTACGAGCAGCACTTC.

In its sample, this clonotype ranks as medium-sized. The rearrangement links TRBV11-2 to TRBJ2-7; 12 nucleotides agree with TRBD2. The CDR3 sequence is 15 residues long. CDR1 SGHAT and CDR2 FQNNGV come from the germline V gene. V gave up 4 bases and J gave up 5 bases; unmatched junction bases: 6. Here the CDR3 reads CASSWRLAGVDEQYF. The CDR3 nucleotides read TGTGCCAGCAGCTGGAGACTAGCGGGAGTCGACGAGCAGTACTTC.